Each of the 28 T cell receptor beta chains below was sequenced from the same sample in a study. Assay used: immunoSEQ multiplex PCR; TCRdb lists only in-frame clones, some missing. The table records 60,000 to 75,000 clones, just under 95% of them present only once. The sample was PBMCs. Receptors originate from a man aged 40-49 years with rheumatoid arthritis.

The chain has TRBV11-2 and TRBJ1-5; D is uncertain. CDR1 is SGHAT, CDR2 FQNNGV, per germline. The CDR3 spans 13 residues. V was shortened by 3 bases and J by 6 bases, with 9 bases between the two germline ends. Here the CDR3 reads CASSFGGRQPQHF. The DNA for the CDR3 is TGTGCCAGCAGCTTTGGTGGGCGTCAGCCCCAGCATTTT.

V gene TRBV19 combines with J gene TRBJ1-2; D gene unclear. There are 13 residues in the CDR3. CDR1 is LNHDA and CDR2 is SQIVND in the germline V gene (reference sequence). V shed 4 bases and J shed 8 bases, with 14 bases lying between them. The CDR3 region has the DNA TGTGCCAGTAGTACAAAGCCTTTCGGGGGCTACACCTTC. Its protein is CASSTKPFGGYTF.

CDR3 coding DNA: TGCGCCAGCAGTGATCCCCGAACAGGGGCATATGAGCAGTTCTTC. This codes for CASSDPRTGAYEQFF. The rearrangement links TRBV10-1 to TRBJ2-1; 7 nucleotides agree with TRBD1. Germline V gene sequence: CDR1 WNHNN, CDR2 SYGVQD (reference sequence). The CDR3 has 15 residues. V was pared by 3 bases and J by 8 bases, with 10 bases of the junction left unmatched.

The genes are TRBV5-1 and TRBJ1-1, with D uncertain. CDR3 length equals 13 residues. CDR1 is SGHRS, CDR2 YFSETQ, per germline. V was pared by 0 bases and J by 4 bases, with 7 bases between. CDR3 sequence reads: CASSLEGSTEAFF. The DNA of the CDR3 is TGCGCCAGCAGCTTGGAAGGGAGCACTGAAGCTTTCTTT.

V usage is TRBV5-1 and J usage is TRBJ2-3; a possible D gene is TRBD2 (6 bases). This CDR3 comprises 14 residues. Germline assignment: CDR1 SGHRS and CDR2 YFSETQ. The V end lost 6 bases, the J end lost 0 bases, and 11 bases lay between the germline ends. DNA of the CDR3: TGCGCCAGCACGGGGGACTCCAGCACAGATACGCAGTATTTT. The encoded protein is CASTGDSSTDTQYF.

In this sample, this clone turned up a few times. The chain carries TRBV5-6 and TRBJ1-4; TRBD1 might be the D (5 bases). Trimming took 4 bases from V and 8 from J, leaving 15 bases between them. This CDR3 is 14 amino acids long. Germline values: CDR1 SGHDT, CDR2 YYEEEE. The CDR3 spells CASSPSRRDEKLFF. The CDR3 region has the DNA TGTGCCAGCAGCCCGTCGCGGCGGGACGAAAAACTGTTTTTT.

The chain links TRBV24-1 to TRBJ1-4, with TRBD1 identical over 9 bases. V lost 4 bases and J lost 8; bases outside the gene matches: 7. The V gene's germline CDR1 is KGHDR and CDR2 SFDVKD. The CDR3 runs 15 residues. The DNA for the CDR3 is TGTGCCACCAGTGACCCCGGACAGGGGAAGGAAAAACTGTTTTTT. Amino acid sequence: CATSDPGQGKEKLFF.

V usage is TRBV27 and J usage is TRBJ1-1; unclear D gene. Trimming left V 2 bases short and J 3 bases short, with 7 bases between. Looked up from germline, CDR1 is MNHEY and CDR2 is SMNVEV (reference sequence). This CDR3 is built from 13 residues. CDR3 protein: CASSLGPYTEAFF. The CDR3 DNA sequence: TGTGCCAGCAGTTTAGGACCATACACTGAAGCTTTCTTT.

The rearrangement uses TRBV7-6 and TRBJ1-1; D unresolved. The CDR3 loop spans 13 amino acids. Germline CDR1 reads SGHVS; CDR2 reads FNYEAQ. Trimming stripped 1 base from V and 4 bases from J, with 7 bases between. The CDR3 here is CASSLVRGTEAFF. The CDR3 bases are TGTGCCAGCAGCTTAGTGCGGGGCACTGAAGCTTTCTTT.

V is TRBV2 and J is TRBJ2-7; the match to TRBD1 covers 8 bases. The V and J ends lost 0 bases and 0 bases, in that order; junction bases with no gene match: 7. This CDR3 has 17 amino acids. Germline CDR1 and CDR2: SNHLY and FYNNEI. The CDR3 loop is CASSEATGGPISYEQYF. As DNA, the CDR3 is TGTGCCAGCAGTGAAGCTACAGGGGGGCCCATCTCCTACGAGCAGTACTTC.

Here the CDR3 reads CASSPPEVVEKLFF. CDR3 sequence (DNA): TGTGCCAGCTCACCACCCGAAGTTGTGGAAAAACTGTTTTTT. The chain recombines TRBV18 with TRBJ1-4, with D unresolved. Per the germline V gene, CDR1 is KGHSH and CDR2 is LQKENI. V was trimmed by 0 bases and J by 8 bases, leaving 10 bases between them. The CDR3 sequence is 14 residues long.

This clone has a single count. The rearrangement uses TRBV7-9 and TRBJ1-1, with D uncertain. This CDR3 is 14 amino acids long. The germline V and J ends were trimmed by 4 bases and 1 base, with 10 bases remaining between them. Per the germline V gene, CDR1 is SEHNR and CDR2 is FQNEAQ (reference sequence). The CDR3 DNA reads TGTGCCAGCAGCTCCGGGATAGCGAACACTGAAGCTTTCTTT. Protein: CASSSGIANTEAFF. The whole variable domain, remainder taken from reference TRBV7-9 and TRBJ1-1, is DTGVSQNPRHKITKRGQNVTFRCDPISEHNRLYWYRQTLGQGPEFLTYFQNEAQLEKSRLLSDRFSAERPKGSFSTLEIQRTEQGDSAMYLCASSSGIANTEAFFGQGTRLTVV.

The chain links TRBV19 to TRBJ2-3; D may be TRBD2 (6 bases). In germline, CDR1 is LNHDA, CDR2 SQIVND (reference sequence). The CDR3 is 18 residues long. Trimming left V 0 bases short and J 0 bases short, with 16 bases between. The CDR3 region is CASSIDSIGGVSTDTQYF. CDR3 in DNA: TGTGCCAGTAGTATAGATAGTATTGGAGGGGTTAGCACAGATACGCAGTATTTT.

This clone was counted a single time. The chain employs TRBV29-1 and TRBJ2-3; D unclear. Germline CDR1 SQVTM, CDR2 ANQGSEA. V gave up 5 bases and J gave up 4 bases, with 7 bases separating them. CDR3 length equals 11 residues. The CDR3 DNA reads as TGCAGCGTTCCCAGATCAGATACGCAGTATTTT. The encoded protein is CSVPRSDTQYF.

The chain recombines TRBV14 with TRBJ1-1; a possible D gene is TRBD1 (5 bases). Trimming cost V 4 bases and J 0 bases, with 6 bases left between them. CDR1 and CDR2 (germline): SGHDN, FVKESK. The CDR3 consists of 13 residues. This CDR3 reads CASSRQMNTEAFF. In DNA, the CDR3 is TGTGCCAGCAGCCGACAGATGAACACTGAAGCTTTCTTT.

The chain uses TRBV28 and TRBJ1-2; D gene uncertain. The V gene lost 4 bases and the J gene lost 2 bases, with 2 bases spanning the gap. The CDR3 loop spans 11 amino acids. In germline, CDR1 is MDHEN, CDR2 SYDVKM. Written as DNA, the CDR3 is TGTGCCAGCAGTTCGAACTATGGCTACACCTTC. This sequence encodes CASSSNYGYTF.

The chain combines TRBV11-2 with TRBJ2-3; D is possibly TRBD1 or TRBD2 (5 bases each). Germline lookup yields CDR1 SGHAT and CDR2 FQNNGV. The length of the CDR3 is 14 residues. With 5 bases removed from V and 5 bases from J, the gap between germline ends came to 14 bases. CDR3 in amino acids: CASSPGRGGDTQYF. The CDR3 nucleotides are TGTGCCAGCAGCCCCGGCCGGGGCGGAGATACGCAGTATTTT.

The genes are TRBV5-1 and TRBJ1-1; D remains unclear. The CDR3 extends over 12 amino acids. V gave up 4 bases and J gave up 2 bases, with 6 bases separating them. Germline-derived CDR1 and CDR2 are SGHRS and YFSETQ. The CDR3 spells CASSRYNTEAFF. As DNA, the CDR3 is TGCGCCAGCAGCAGGTATAACACTGAAGCTTTCTTT.

The chain employs TRBV6-1 and TRBJ2-7; 11 bases fit TRBD2. The germline V gene encodes CDR1 MNHNS and CDR2 SASEGT. Trimming cost V 3 bases and J 7 bases; bases outside gene matches: 11. This CDR3 spans 16 amino acids. Written as DNA, the CDR3 is TGTGCCAGCAGTGAGGGTAGCGGGGGGGACCCTTGGGAGCAGTACTTC. Protein sequence: CASSEGSGGDPWEQYF.

The chain has TRBV7-8 and TRBJ2-4; TRBD1 matches 11 bases. V lost 4 bases, J lost 7 bases, and 3 bases stayed unmatched. CDR3 length: 14 amino acids. Germline V CDR1 and CDR2: SGHVS, FQNEAQ. The DNA of the CDR3 is TGTGCCAGCAGCTCGCGGACAGGGGGCAACATTCAGTACTTC. This sequence encodes CASSSRTGGNIQYF.

This chain joins TRBV7-3 and TRBJ1-1; no clear D gene. This CDR3 has 13 amino acids. V was pared by 0 bases and J by 5 bases, with 7 bases between. Germline CDR1 reads SGHTA; CDR2 reads FQGTGA. The CDR3 DNA reads TGTGCCAGCAGCTTAACCCCTTTGACTGAAGCTTTCTTT. Its translation: CASSLTPLTEAFF.

This clone was observed a single time. The chain recombines TRBV15 with TRBJ1-5; 7 nucleotides line up with TRBD1. CDR3 length: 15 amino acids. CDR1 is LNHNV, CDR2 YYDKDF, per germline (reference sequence). The junction had 9 bases not matched to a gene; V was cut back by 6 bases and J by 4 bases. The CDR3 DNA follows: TGTGCCACCAGAGACCGGGACAGTCCTAATCAGCCCCAGCATTTT. Translated: CATRDRDSPNQPQHF.

This chain connects TRBV7-2 to TRBJ1-2; no clear D. Trimming removed 1 base at V and 4 bases at J, with 13 bases between. Per the germline V gene, CDR1 is SGHTA and CDR2 is FQGNSA. This CDR3 is 15 amino acids long. The CDR3 DNA reads TGTGCCAGCAGCTTAGAAGTAACGGCAGCCTATGGCTACACCTTC. Translated, it gives CASSLEVTAAYGYTF.

This clone was recorded a few times. The genes are TRBV4-1 and TRBJ1-5; perhaps TRBD1 as D (6 bases). Germline loops: CDR1 MGHRA, CDR2 YSYEKL. V lost 0 bases and J lost 2, with 8 bases in between. This CDR3 region has 15 residues. The CDR3 DNA is TGCGCCAGCAGCCAAGAACAGGGCGGCAATCAGCCCCAGCATTTT. It is translated as CASSQEQGGNQPQHF.

The rearrangement joins TRBV6-6 to TRBJ2-3, with 16 nucleotides matching TRBD2. Germline V lookup: CDR1 MNHNY, CDR2 SVGAGI (reference sequence). CDR3 length equals 18 residues. With 6 bases clipped from V and 4 bases from J, the junction kept 10 bases outside the gene matches. CDR3 in amino acids: CASSRQGLAGGDADTQYF. CDR3 bases: TGTGCCAGCAGCCGACAGGGACTAGCGGGAGGGGACGCAGATACGCAGTATTTT.

The chain has TRBV6-5 and TRBJ2-3; maybe TRBD2 (6 bases). Trimming stripped 2 bases from V and 8 bases from J, with 11 bases between. Germline V lookup: CDR1 MNHEY, CDR2 SVGAGI. CDR3 size: 13 residues. CDR3 region: CASSYEGGRTQYF. CDR3 in DNA: TGTGCCAGCAGTTACGAGGGAGGCCGTACGCAGTATTTT.

This rearrangement joins TRBV27 to TRBJ2-2; D not resolved. V was cut by 3 bases and J by 6 bases, with 8 bases left in between. The CDR3 consists of 13 residues. Germline V gene sequence: CDR1 MNHEY, CDR2 SMNVEV (reference sequence). The chain's CDR3 is CASSLLRPGELFF. In nucleotides, the CDR3 is TGTGCCAGCAGTTTGTTGCGACCCGGGGAGCTGTTTTTT.

This chain uses TRBV7-3 with TRBJ1-1, with 10 bases fitting TRBD1. This CDR3 is 15 amino acids long. After removal of 6 bases from V and 1 base from J, the junction contained 5 bases not matched to a gene. The germline V gene encodes CDR1 SGHTA and CDR2 FQGTGA. The CDR3 region has the DNA TGTGCCAGCAGTTGGACAGGGGGACGGAACACTGAAGCTTTCTTT. It yields the protein CASSWTGGRNTEAFF.